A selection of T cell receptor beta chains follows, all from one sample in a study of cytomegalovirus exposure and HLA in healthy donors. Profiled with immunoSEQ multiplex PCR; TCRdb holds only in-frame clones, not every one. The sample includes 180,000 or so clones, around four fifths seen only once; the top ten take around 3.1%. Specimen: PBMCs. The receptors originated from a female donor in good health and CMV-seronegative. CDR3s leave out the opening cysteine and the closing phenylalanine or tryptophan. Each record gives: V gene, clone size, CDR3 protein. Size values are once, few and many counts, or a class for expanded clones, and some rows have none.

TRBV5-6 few ASSFSTGYNDSPLH
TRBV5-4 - ASSGGLARRDTQY
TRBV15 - ATSRRQGARTAF
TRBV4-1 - ASSQVNPSEQY
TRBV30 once AWDLTGYNNSPLH
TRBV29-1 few SVVAGGAGELF
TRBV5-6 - ASSPGSTDTQY
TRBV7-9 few ASSLTGADTEAF
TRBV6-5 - ASRRGTGGHQPQH
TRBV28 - ASSFNRGIYGYT
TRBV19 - ASSTTGAGNTIY
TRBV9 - ASRSTQNTEAF
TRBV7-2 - ASSWRTGGARGTEAF
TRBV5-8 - ASSLIQVYNSPLH
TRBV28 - ASSTDRDSKINYGYT
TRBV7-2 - ASSPGRQTYEQY
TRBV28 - ASRDRITEAF
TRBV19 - ASSAQGGTEAF
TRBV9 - ASSVASDSGGVADTQY
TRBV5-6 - ASSRGGLETQY
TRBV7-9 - SSSNQKLGTSNTGELF
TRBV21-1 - ASSKYTGQETQY
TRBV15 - ATSRDASPETQY
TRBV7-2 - ASSLLVGEQF
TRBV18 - ASSSSYEQY
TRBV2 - ASIAGGPSTDTQY
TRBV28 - ASSLSVAGNIADTQY
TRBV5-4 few ASSLGRQLEQY
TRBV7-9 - ASSWEGTAEETQY
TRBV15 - ATSRGTGGLNTEAF
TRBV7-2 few ASGPGLSYNEQF
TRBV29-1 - SVEEGVGQGIPGDTQY
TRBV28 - ASSGRITYT
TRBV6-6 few ASSPLQVRNQPQH
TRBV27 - ASSLEDRFTDTQY
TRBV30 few AWSVTRTSGRGDTQY
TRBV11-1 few ASSPRTLQETQY
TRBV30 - AWSPSGRAYSYNEQF
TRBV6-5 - ASSYSVSSYEQY
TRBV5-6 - ASSLVDRDSPLH
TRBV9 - ASSAGTGAHQPQH
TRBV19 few ASSMSRSSGNTIY
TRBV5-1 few ASSWSPGGNNEQF
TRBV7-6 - ASSRSGGSDTQY
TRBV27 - ASSSLRTSEYNEQF
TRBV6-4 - ASSDSPKGRIQY
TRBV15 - ATSLGQNTGELF
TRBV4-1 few ASRIGLAGGDTQY
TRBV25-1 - ASSEDRGNGNQPQH
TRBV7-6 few ASSQGQGRQY
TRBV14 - ASSQGGSTNTDTQY
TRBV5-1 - ASSQGVNTEAF
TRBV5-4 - ASSLVGGGGYT
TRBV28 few ASLYGRGYGYT
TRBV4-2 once ASSQEREGTTQY